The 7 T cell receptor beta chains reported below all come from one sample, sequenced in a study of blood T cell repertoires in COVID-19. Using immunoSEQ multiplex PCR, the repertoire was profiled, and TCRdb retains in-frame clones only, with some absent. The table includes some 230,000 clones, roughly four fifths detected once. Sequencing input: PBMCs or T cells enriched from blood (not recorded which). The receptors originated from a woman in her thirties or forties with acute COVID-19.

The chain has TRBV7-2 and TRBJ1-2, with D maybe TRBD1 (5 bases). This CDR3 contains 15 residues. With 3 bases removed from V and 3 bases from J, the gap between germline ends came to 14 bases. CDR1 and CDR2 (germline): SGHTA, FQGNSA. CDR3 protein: CASSFPGRVDYGYTF. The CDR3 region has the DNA TGTGCCAGCAGCTTTCCAGGGAGGGTGGACTATGGCTACACCTTC.

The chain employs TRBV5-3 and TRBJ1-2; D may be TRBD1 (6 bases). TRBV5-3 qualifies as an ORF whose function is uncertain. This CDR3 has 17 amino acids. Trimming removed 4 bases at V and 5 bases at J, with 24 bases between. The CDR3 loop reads CARSGTDILAGDYGYTF. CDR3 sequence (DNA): TGTGCCAGAAGCGGAACGGACATTTTAGCAGGGGATTATGGCTACACCTTC.

CDR3 residues: CASSSSSGTHDEQFF. In nucleotides, the CDR3 is TGTGCCAGCTCGTCTTCTAGCGGGACTCATGATGAGCAGTTCTTC. The chain couples TRBV18 to TRBJ2-1; 9 bases agree with TRBD2. This CDR3 comprises 15 residues. Germline V gene lookup returns CDR1 KGHSH and CDR2 LQKENI. J gave up 8 bases and V 6 bases, and 11 bases lay outside the gene matches.

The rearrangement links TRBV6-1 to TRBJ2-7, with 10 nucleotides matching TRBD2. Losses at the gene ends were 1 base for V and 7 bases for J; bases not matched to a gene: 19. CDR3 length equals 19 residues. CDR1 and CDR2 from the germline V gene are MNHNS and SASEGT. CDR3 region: CASSEDGRASGRFSSEQYF. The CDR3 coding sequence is TGTGCCAGCAGTGAAGACGGGAGGGCTAGCGGGAGATTCTCGTCAGAGCAGTACTTC.

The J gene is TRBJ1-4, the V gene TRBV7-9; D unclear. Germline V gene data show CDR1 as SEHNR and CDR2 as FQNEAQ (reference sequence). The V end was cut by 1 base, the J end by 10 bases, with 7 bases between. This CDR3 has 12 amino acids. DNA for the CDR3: TGTGCCAGCAGCTTAGGTCGGGGAAAACTGTTTTTT. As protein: CASSLGRGKLFF.

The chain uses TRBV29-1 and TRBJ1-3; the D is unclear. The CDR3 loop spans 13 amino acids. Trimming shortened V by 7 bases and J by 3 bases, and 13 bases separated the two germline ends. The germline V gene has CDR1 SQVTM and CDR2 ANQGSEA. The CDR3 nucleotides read TGCAGCGGCTGCGATAGAAATGGAAACACCATATATTTT. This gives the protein CSGCDRNGNTIYF.

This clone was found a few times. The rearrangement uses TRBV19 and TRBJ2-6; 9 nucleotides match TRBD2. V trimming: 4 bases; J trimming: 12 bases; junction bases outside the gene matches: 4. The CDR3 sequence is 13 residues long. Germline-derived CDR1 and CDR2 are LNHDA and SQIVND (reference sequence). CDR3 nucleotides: TGTGCCAGTAGTACGGGACTAGCCGGCGTCCTGACTTTC. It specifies CASSTGLAGVLTF.